The 23 T cell receptor beta chains reported below all come from one sample, sequenced in a study of cytomegalovirus exposure and HLA in healthy donors. Researchers ran the PCR with 60 Vbeta and 13 Jbeta primers. Clones were sequenced by immunoSEQ multiplex PCR, and TCRdb holds only the in-frame ones, with some missing. The sample holds 150,000 to 200,000 clones, roughly 72% seen once. Material: PBMCs. The receptors come from a man under 40 in good health and CMV-seronegative.

The rearrangement links TRBV27 to TRBJ1-4; possible D gene TRBD1, 5 bases. CDR3 size: 14 residues. Germline V gene data show CDR1 as MNHEY and CDR2 as SMNVEV (reference sequence). V was trimmed by 2 bases and J by 10 bases, leaving 14 bases between them. As DNA, the CDR3 is TGTGCCAGCAGTTTAGCGGACATTGGTGGAAAACTGTTTTTT. This translates into CASSLADIGGKLFF.

This clone appeared once. The genes are TRBV21-1 and TRBJ1-1; the D call TRBD1 from the table was never checked on the DNA. TRBV21-1 is deemed a pseudogene. This CDR3 has 16 amino acids. CDR3 in amino acids: CASSFVFGTELSEAFF. The CDR3 coding sequence is TGTGCCAGCAGCTTCGTATTCGGGACAGAGCTGTCTGAAGCTTTCTTT.

The V gene is TRBV10-1, the J gene TRBJ2-7; possibly TRBD1 for D (5 bases). V lost 3 bases and J lost 0, with 9 bases in between. Per the germline V gene, CDR1 is WNHNN and CDR2 is SYGVQD (reference sequence). There are 14 residues in the CDR3. The CDR3 reads CASSDTRVSYEQYF. Here the CDR3 DNA reads TGCGCCAGCAGTGACACCAGGGTCTCCTACGAGCAGTACTTC.

This clone was counted a single time. The chain is built from TRBV5-1 and TRBJ1-6, with D unresolved. V was pared by 1 base and J by 9 bases, with 8 bases between. CDR1 and CDR2 from the germline V gene are SGHRS and YFSETQ. This CDR3 spans 13 amino acids. CDR3 protein: CASSLWGASPLHF. CDR3 in DNA: TGCGCCAGCAGCTTGTGGGGAGCTTCACCCCTCCACTTT.

With regard to this clone: Germline is not matched at one junction end, which may reflect a read error. The genes are TRBV27 and TRBJ1-1; TRBD1 aligns across 7 bases. This CDR3 is 15 amino acids long. Per the germline V gene, CDR1 is MNHEY and CDR2 is SMNVEV (reference sequence). CDR3 loop: CASSLEQGVNTEAFF. Written as DNA, the CDR3 is TGTGCCAGCAGTTTAGAGCAGGGGGTGAATACTGAAGCTTTCTTT.

This clone has more than one count but fewer than ten. The gene calls are TRBV20-1 and TRBJ1-2; D is ambiguous. Germline V CDR1 and CDR2: DFQATT, SNEGSKA (reference sequence). The CDR3 is made up of 11 amino acids. The CDR3 DNA reads as TGCAGAGACTACCCTCGCCAATACTACACCTTC. Translating it yields CRDYPRQYYTF.

In regard to this clone: Other DNA variants within this sample encode the same CDR3. The chain combines TRBV5-1 with TRBJ1-1; TRBD1 matches at 7 bases. Germline V CDR1 and CDR2: SGHRS, YFSETQ. The CDR3 sequence is 13 residues long. Trimming cost V 2 bases and J 4 bases; bases outside gene matches: 2. The CDR3 is CASSLGGFTEAFF. The CDR3 nucleotides are TGCGCCAGCAGCTTAGGGGGCTTCACTGAAGCTTTCTTT.

V usage is TRBV28 and J usage is TRBJ1-1, with a tentative D call TRBD1 (6 bases). Trimming took 7 bases from V and 3 from J, leaving 12 bases between them. This CDR3 has 13 amino acids. Germline assignment: CDR1 MDHEN and CDR2 SYDVKM. The CDR3 DNA reads as TGTGCCAGCAACATCTACAGGGACACTGAAGCTTTCTTT. Protein product: CASNIYRDTEAFF.

This clone was seen only a few times. The V and J genes are TRBV7-3 and TRBJ2-1; 15 positions match TRBD2. J was trimmed by 10 bases and V by 5 bases; bases with no gene match: 9. The CDR3 length is 16 residues. The V gene's germline CDR1 is SGHTA and CDR2 FQGTGA. The CDR3 region has the DNA TGTGCCAGCAGCCTTAACCCCGGGACTAGCGGGAGGGAGCAGTTCTTC. Translation: CASSLNPGTSGREQFF.

This rearrangement joins TRBV29-1 to TRBJ1-1, with 10 positions matching TRBD1. The length of the CDR3 is 14 residues. Germline V lookup: CDR1 SQVTM, CDR2 ANQGSEA. The V gene end was trimmed by 6 bases and the J gene end by 4 bases; junction bases not matched to a gene: 8. CDR3 sequence reads: CSVVTGGSFTEAFF. For the CDR3, the DNA is TGCAGCGTGGTGACAGGGGGCAGTTTCACTGAAGCTTTCTTT.

The chain has TRBV7-9 and TRBJ2-1; D is uncertain. Per germline, CDR1 SEHNR and CDR2 FQNEAQ (reference sequence). The CDR3 sequence is 11 residues long. CDR3 in DNA: TGTGCGATAGGCGGATACAATGAGCAGTTCTTC. It codes for CAIGGYNEQFF. The complete variable domain, with remaining parts taken from reference TRBV7-9 and TRBJ2-1, reads DTGVSQNPRHKITKRGQNVTFRCDPISEHNRLYWYRQTLGQGPEFLTYFQNEAQLEKSRLLSDRFSAERPKGSFSTLEIQRTEQGDSAMYLCAIGGYNEQFFGPGTRLTVL.

The chain combines TRBV18 with TRBJ1-1; D gene ambiguous. The germline V gene encodes CDR1 KGHSH and CDR2 LQKENI. Trimming took 3 bases from V and 8 from J, leaving 13 bases between them. The CDR3 loop spans 13 amino acids. CDR3 coding DNA: TGTGCCAGCTCACCGCCTAACACTAACGAAGCTTTCTTT. Amino acids: CASSPPNTNEAFF.

V and J are TRBV6-5 and TRBJ2-7, with TRBD2 identical over 9 bases. This CDR3 contains 16 residues. The J segment lost 2 bases and the V segment lost 4 bases, leaving 9 bases of the junction unmatched. Germline V lookup: CDR1 MNHEY, CDR2 SVGAGI. CDR3 region: CASSSRLAVLPYEQYF. For the CDR3, the DNA is TGTGCCAGCAGTTCCAGACTAGCGGTGTTGCCCTACGAGCAGTACTTC.

V and J are TRBV19 and TRBJ2-2; D unclear. V lost 6 bases to trimming and J lost 0 bases, with 14 bases between them. Germline V gene sequence: CDR1 LNHDA, CDR2 SQIVND (reference sequence). The CDR3 covers 16 residues. The CDR3 protein is CASSRRSEANTGELFF. CDR3 nucleotides: TGTGCCAGTAGCCGGCGAAGCGAGGCGAACACCGGGGAGCTGTTTTTT.

The chain employs TRBV6-6 and TRBJ2-7; 8 nucleotides line up with TRBD2. The CDR3 has 14 amino acids. The V gene end was trimmed by 11 bases and the J gene end by 5 bases; junction bases not matched to a gene: 14. Germline CDR1 reads MNHNY; CDR2 reads SVGAGI (reference sequence). The CDR3 here is CACESAGVGNEQYF. In DNA form, the CDR3 reads TGTGCCTGTGAATCAGCGGGAGTGGGTAACGAGCAGTACTTC.

The CDR3 bases are TGTGCCAGCAGCTTCGGGACAGCCTACGAGCAGTACTTC. Translating it yields CASSFGTAYEQYF. The V call is TRBV2, the J call TRBJ2-7, with 7 positions matching TRBD1. The germline gives CDR1 SNHLY, CDR2 FYNNEI. The J segment lost 2 bases and the V segment lost 6 bases, leaving 4 bases of the junction unmatched. This CDR3 has 13 residues.

V and J are TRBV10-3 and TRBJ2-4; 10 bases line up with TRBD2. In germline, CDR1 is ENHRY, CDR2 SYGVKD. The CDR3 has 17 residues. The junction had 4 bases not matched to a gene; V was cut back by 2 bases and J by 0 bases. The CDR3, as DNA: TGTGCCATCAGTGAGAGACTAGCGGGCTTAGCCAAAAACATTCAGTACTTC. Translating gives CAISERLAGLAKNIQYF.

This clone occurred once. The chain has TRBV4-2 and TRBJ1-4, with 10 bases matching TRBD1. Germline loops: CDR1 LGHNA, CDR2 YNFKEQ. This CDR3 contains 16 residues. V lost 5 bases, J lost 7 bases, and 10 bases stayed unmatched. The CDR3 region has the DNA TGTGCCAGCAGCGGCCCGGGACAGGGGATGGCTGAAAAACTGTTTTTT. It is translated as CASSGPGQGMAEKLFF.

V usage is TRBV29-1 and J usage is TRBJ2-7; 10 nucleotides line up with TRBD2. Germline V gene sequence: CDR1 SQVTM, CDR2 ANQGSEA. Trimming cost V 1 base and J 3 bases; bases outside gene matches: 15. The CDR3 loop spans 18 amino acids. The CDR3 DNA is TGCAGCGTTGAAGGTCATTCGATTTCTAGCGGGAGAGTCTACGAGCAGTACTTC. The encoded protein is CSVEGHSISSGRVYEQYF.

The genes are TRBV19 and TRBJ2-1; TRBD2 agrees at 8 bases. This CDR3 is 15 amino acids long. V shed 6 bases and J 9 bases; nucleotides not matched to a gene: 13. The germline gives CDR1 LNHDA, CDR2 SQIVND (reference sequence). The CDR3 DNA sequence: TGTGCCAGTAGCCTCCAAGATAGCGGGGTTGGTGAGCAGTTCTTC. Translated, it gives CASSLQDSGVGEQFF.

This clone was recorded only once. The chain recombines TRBV27 with TRBJ2-5; D perhaps matches TRBD2 (6 bases). The CDR3 totals 17 residues. The V end lost 5 bases, the J end lost 7 bases, and 26 bases lay between the germline ends. Germline CDR1 is MNHEY and CDR2 is SMNVEV (reference sequence). The CDR3 coding sequence is TGTGCCAGCAGTCCCTTGGCCGGGAGTGGATGGATCGGGACCCAGTACTTC. This translates into CASSPLAGSGWIGTQYF.

This chain links TRBV11-3 with TRBJ2-7; TRBD1 is a possible D gene (5 bases). Trimming stripped 3 bases from V and 3 bases from J, with 9 bases between. Germline CDR1 and CDR2: SGHNT and YENEEA. The CDR3 has 13 amino acids. CDR3 residues: CASSFRVGYEQYF. The CDR3, as DNA: TGTGCCAGCAGCTTCAGGGTAGGCTACGAGCAGTACTTC.

The chain recombines TRBV2 with TRBJ1-1; possible D gene TRBD1, 6 bases. The V end lost 6 bases, the J end lost 6 bases, and 17 bases lay between the germline ends. Germline V gene sequence: CDR1 SNHLY, CDR2 FYNNEI. This CDR3 is built from 14 residues. The CDR3, as DNA: TGTGCCAGCAGGGGTGCAGGGGATATAGCTGAAGCTTTCTTT. Encoded protein: CASRGAGDIAEAFF. The variable domain in full, with the rest retrieved from reference TRBV2 and TRBJ1-1, is EPEVTQTPSHQVTQMGQEVILRCVPISNHLYFYWYRQILGQKVEFLVSFYNNEISEKSEIFDDQFSVERPDGSNFTLKIRSTKLEDSAMYFCASRGAGDIAEAFFGQGTRLTVV.